This T cell receptor (beta chain) was recovered during a study of cytomegalovirus exposure and HLA in healthy donors. Study conclusions and caveats: Reportedly, diagnosis of cytomegalovirus status by the classifier showed high specificity and sensitivity. Presence/absence analyses assumed roughly uniform sequencing depth across donors.

Primers: 60 Vbeta forward and 13 Jbeta reverse. TCRdb's table, derived via immunoSEQ multiplex PCR, lists solely in-frame clones and lacks some. The sample has 99,000 or so clones; 83% are singletons. With regard to this clone: Its antigen is undetermined.

The CDR3 consists of 12 residues. The germline V and J ends were trimmed by 0 bases and 6 bases, with 3 bases remaining between them. Germline V CDR1 and CDR2: SGDLS, YYNGEE. The chain carries TRBV9 and TRBJ2-2; D gene unclear. Sequenced: PBMCs. The sequence was collected from a man aged 18 to 29 in good health and CMV-seronegative. The CDR3 sequence: CASSVAAGELFF. Written as DNA, the CDR3 is TGTGCCAGCAGCGTAGCGGCCGGGGAGCTGTTTTTT. Drawing the rest from reference TRBV9 and TRBJ2-2, the complete variable domain is DSGVTQTPKHLITATGQRVTLRCSPRSGDLSVYWYQQSLDQGLQFLIQYYNGEERAKGNILERFSAQQFPDLHSELNLSSLELGDSALYFCASSVAAGELFFGEGSRLTVL.